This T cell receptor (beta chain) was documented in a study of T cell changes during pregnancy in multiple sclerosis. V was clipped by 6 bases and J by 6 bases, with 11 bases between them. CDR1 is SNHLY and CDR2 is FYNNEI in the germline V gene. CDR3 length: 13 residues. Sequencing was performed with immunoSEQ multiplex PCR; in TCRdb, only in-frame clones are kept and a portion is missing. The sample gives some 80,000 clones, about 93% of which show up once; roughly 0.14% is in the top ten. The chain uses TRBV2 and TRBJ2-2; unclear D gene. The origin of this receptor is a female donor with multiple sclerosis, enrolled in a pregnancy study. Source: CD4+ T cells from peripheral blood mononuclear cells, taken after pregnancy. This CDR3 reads CASRAPEPGELFF. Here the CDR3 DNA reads TGTGCCAGCAGGGCTCCGGAGCCCGGGGAGCTGTTTTTT.